One sample yielded the 29 T cell receptor beta chains listed below, sequenced in a study of T cell repertoires in cytomegalovirus infection. Their antigens are not known. TCRdb re-derived calls from the reads in MiXCR, one entry per CDR3 protein. The sample carries around 710,000 distinct CDR3 sequences, roughly 29% recorded once. The sequencing used cultured CD8+ T cells from PBMCs, collected from culture after CMV antigen stimulation. The receptors here all came from a human donor in good health (CMV status not recorded). Some clones in this sample may be carry-over from other donors' samples.

The chain recombines TRBV5-1 with TRBJ1-4, with D maybe TRBD1 (5 bases). Germline CDR1 reads SGHRS; CDR2 reads YFSETQ. This CDR3 comprises 15 residues. Trimming cost V 0 bases and J 7 bases, with 13 bases left between them. The CDR3 reads CASSLAGRTSEKLFF. The CDR3 DNA reads as TGCGCCAGCAGCTTGGCGGGGCGCACTTCTGAAAAACTGTTTTTT. Full variable domain (outside the CDR3, taken from reference TRBV5-1 and TRBJ1-4): KAGVTQTPRYLIKTRGQQVTLSCSPISGHRSVSWYQQTPGQGLQFLFEYFSETQRNKGNFPGRFSGRQFSNSRSEMNVSTLELGDSALYLCASSLAGRTSEKLFFGSGTQLSVL.

The chain recombines TRBV7-2 with TRBJ2-2; D is undetermined. The ends were cut back, 3 bases at V and 11 bases at J, with 10 bases in the middle. Germline CDR1 is SGHTA and CDR2 is FQGNSA. The CDR3 is made up of 12 amino acids. DNA for the CDR3: TGTGCCAGCAGCTTGGGTTCTTGTGAGCTGTTTTTT. Residues: CASSLGSCELFF.

The V and J genes are TRBV4-1 and TRBJ2-3; TRBD1 matches 7 bases. V shed 2 bases and J 6 bases; nucleotides not matched to a gene: 11. CDR3 length: 16 residues. CDR1 and CDR2 from the germline V gene are MGHRA and YSYEKL. Here the CDR3 reads CASSQRIGDSVDTQYF. The CDR3 coding sequence is TGCGCCAGCAGCCAAAGGATCGGGGACAGTGTCGATACGCAGTATTTT.

A word on this clonotype: The junction differs from germline at one of its ends, possibly a read error. The chain recombines TRBV4-1 with TRBJ2-7; TRBD2 matches at 10 bases. This CDR3 has 13 amino acids. Germline-derived CDR1 and CDR2 are MGHRA and YSYEKL. For the CDR3, the DNA is TGCGCCAGCAGCCCCCCCGGGACTAGCGCGCGTATTTTC. It yields the protein CASSPPGTSARIF.

The rearrangement uses TRBV27 and TRBJ2-7; maybe TRBD2 (6 bases). There are 14 residues in the CDR3. Trimming stripped 5 bases from V and 2 bases from J, with 13 bases between. Germline V gives CDR1 MNHEY, CDR2 SMNVEV (reference sequence). The CDR3 protein is CASSPVGGAYEQYF. DNA of the CDR3: TGTGCCAGCAGTCCGGTGGGAGGTGCCTACGAGCAGTACTTC.

The genes are TRBV7-3 and TRBJ2-3; the match to TRBD1 covers 9 bases. The CDR3 is 16 residues long. V gave up 6 bases and J gave up 8 bases; unmatched junction bases: 15. CDR1 and CDR2 from the germline V gene are SGHTA and FQGTGA. Written as DNA, the CDR3 is TGTGCCAGCAGTCGCTACGGGACAGGGTTCGGGTCTACGCAGTATTTT. It is translated as CASSRYGTGFGSTQYF. Looking up the rest from reference TRBV7-3 and TRBJ2-3 gives the full variable domain: GAGVSQTPSNKVTEKGKYVELRCDPISGHTALYWYRQSLGQGPEFLIYFQGTGAADDSGLPNDRFFAVRPEGSVSTLKIQRTERGDSAVYLCASSRYGTGFGSTQYFGPGTRLTVL.

This clonotype was observed many times. The V and J genes are TRBV7-3 and TRBJ1-1; D is undetermined. V lost 4 bases and J 4 bases, leaving 10 bases between the germline ends. This CDR3 is 13 amino acids long. Germline-derived CDR1 and CDR2 are SGHTA and FQGTGA. The CDR3: CASSSPRATEAFF. As DNA, the CDR3 is TGTGCCAGCAGCTCCCCGCGGGCCACTGAAGCTTTCTTT.

This sequence joins TRBV4-1 and TRBJ2-1; D not resolved. The CDR3 has 16 residues. The ends were cut back, 6 bases at V and 0 bases at J, with 15 bases in the middle. CDR1 is MGHRA, CDR2 YSYEKL, per germline. The CDR3 nucleotides are TGCGCCAGCAGGCAGATACCAGGCGACTCCTACAATGAGCAGTTCTTC. This translates into CASRQIPGDSYNEQFF.

The sample holds a few counts of this clonotype. The rearrangement links TRBV28 to TRBJ2-1; D is possibly TRBD1 (5 bases). Trimming stripped 6 bases from V and 4 bases from J, with 13 bases between. Germline-derived CDR1 and CDR2 are MDHEN and SYDVKM. The CDR3 is 14 amino acids. CDR3 in DNA: TGTGCCAGCAGCCGTGGGGCAGCATACAATGAGCAGTTCTTC. Protein sequence: CASSRGAAYNEQFF.

The rearrangement joins TRBV18 to TRBJ2-6; D unresolved. Trimming shortened V by 8 bases and J by 2 bases, and 16 bases separated the two germline ends. The CDR3 sequence is 16 residues long. Germline V gene sequence: CDR1 KGHSH, CDR2 LQKENI. In DNA form, the CDR3 reads TGTGCCAGCAGCTCACTTTCGGTTACTGGGGCCAACGTCCTGACTTTC. This encodes CASSSLSVTGANVLTF.

This clonotype showed up many times. The CDR3 DNA reads TGTGCCAGTCAGACTAGCGGGGGCCTAAATGAGCAGTTCTTC. Its protein product is CASQTSGGLNEQFF. J is TRBJ2-1 and V is TRBV19, with 12 nucleotides matching TRBD2. This CDR3 region has 14 residues. J lost 7 bases, V lost 8 bases, and 6 bases had no gene match. The germline V gene encodes CDR1 LNHDA and CDR2 SQIVND (reference sequence).

This clonotype occurred once. The chain has TRBV4-1 and TRBJ2-3, with 8 bases matching TRBD1. The germline CDR1 and CDR2 sequences are MGHRA and YSYEKL. The ends lost 3 bases at V and 4 bases at J; junction bases unmatched: 6. This CDR3 spans 15 amino acids. CDR3 DNA sequence: TGCGCCAGCAGCCACGCGACAGGGGTAGCAGATACGCAGTATTTT. Its protein is CASSHATGVADTQYF.

The chain couples TRBV15 to TRBJ1-2; the match to TRBD1 covers 12 bases. The CDR3 runs to 17 residues. Germline CDR1 is LNHNV and CDR2 is YYDKDF (reference sequence). V lost 3 bases and J lost 2; bases outside the gene matches: 7. In DNA, the CDR3 is TGTGCCACCAGCAGGTTACCGGGACAGGGGGCGAACTATGGCTACACCTTC. Protein sequence: CATSRLPGQGANYGYTF.

This clonotype was observed a few times. The V gene is TRBV4-1, the J gene TRBJ1-3, with 8 bases that match TRBD1. The CDR3 contains 17 residues. Losses at the gene ends were 2 bases for V and 0 bases for J; bases not matched to a gene: 6. The germline V gene has CDR1 MGHRA and CDR2 YSYEKL. The CDR3 reads CASSQPGGQFSGNTIYF. As DNA, the CDR3 is TGCGCCAGCAGCCAACCAGGGGGCCAATTCTCTGGAAACACCATATATTTT.

The V gene is TRBV3-1, the J gene TRBJ2-7, with D tentatively TRBD2 (6 bases). With 3 bases removed from V and 3 bases from J, the gap between germline ends came to 18 bases. CDR3 length: 16 residues. Per the germline V gene, CDR1 is LGHDT and CDR2 is YNNKEL (reference sequence). CDR3 sequence reads: CASSHYPGRDDYEQYF. CDR3 DNA: TGTGCCAGCAGCCACTATCCCGGGCGGGATGACTACGAGCAGTACTTC.

This clonotype has ten or more counts. The chain carries TRBV7-9 and TRBJ2-5, with TRBD1 matching over 7 bases. Trimming at V came to 6 bases and at J to 5 bases, leaving 6 bases not matched to a gene. There are 13 residues in the CDR3. The germline V gene has CDR1 SEHNR and CDR2 FQNEAQ (reference sequence). The CDR3 coding sequence is TGTGCCAGCAGTCTTGGGACAGCCGAGACCCAGTACTTC. Protein sequence: CASSLGTAETQYF.

The chain carries TRBV15 and TRBJ2-6; 9 bases agree with TRBD1. The length of the CDR3 is 18 residues. Germline CDR1 and CDR2: LNHNV and YYDKDF (reference sequence). The J segment lost 0 bases and the V segment lost 4 bases, leaving 7 bases of the junction unmatched. CDR3 region: CATSTPGQGPSGANVLTF. The DNA for the CDR3 is TGTGCCACCAGCACCCCGGGACAGGGTCCCTCTGGGGCCAACGTCCTGACTTTC. Full variable domain (remainder filled in from reference TRBV15 and TRBJ2-6): DAMVIQNPRYQVTQFGKPVTLSCSQTLNHNVMYWYQQKSSQAPKLLFHYYDKDFNNEADTPDNFQSRRPNTSFCFLDIRSPGLGDTAMYLCATSTPGQGPSGANVLTFGAGSRLTVL.

This chain uses TRBV19 with TRBJ2-7, with 8 positions matching TRBD2. The junction had 6 bases not matched to a gene; V was cut back by 5 bases and J by 6 bases. The length of the CDR3 is 13 residues. Germline CDR1 LNHDA, CDR2 SQIVND (reference sequence). The CDR3 bases are TGTGCCAGTAGTTCGGGGGGGCGAATCGAGCAGTACTTC. This codes for CASSSGGRIEQYF. The full variable domain, in which reference TRBV19 and TRBJ2-7 provide the parts outside the CDR3, is DGGITQSPKYLFRKEGQNVTLSCEQNLNHDAMYWYRQDPGQGLRLIYYSQIVNDFQKGDIAEGYSVSREKKESFPLTVTSAQKNPTAFYLCASSSGGRIEQYFGPGTRLTVT.

This clonotype has a single count. This rearrangement joins TRBV12-5 to TRBJ1-2; 9 nucleotides line up with TRBD1. J was trimmed by 3 bases and V by 3 bases; bases with no gene match: 14. CDR3 length: 18 residues. Germline CDR1 and CDR2: LGHNT and FRNRAP. As DNA, the CDR3 is TGTGCTAGTGGTTTCGGGTATGGACAGGGGTTGTCGGACTATGGCTACACCTTC. Amino acids: CASGFGYGQGLSDYGYTF.

The V gene is TRBV12-3 or TRBV12-4, the J gene TRBJ1-2; D ambiguous. This CDR3 comprises 14 residues. V was shortened by 3 bases and J by 6 bases, with 14 bases between the two germline ends. In nucleotides, the CDR3 is TGTGCCAGCAGTTTGACGGGAGGTGCGGATGGCTACACCTTC. Its protein is CASSLTGGADGYTF.

This clonotype was counted at least ten times. This rearrangement joins TRBV6-5 to TRBJ1-1, with a possible D match to TRBD1 (5 bases). This CDR3 is built from 14 residues. V lost 0 bases, J lost 4 bases, and 9 bases lay in between. Germline V gives CDR1 MNHEY, CDR2 SVGAGI. For the CDR3, the DNA is TGTGCCAGCAGTTACTCAGGGGTGGGCACTGAAGCTTTCTTT. Its protein is CASSYSGVGTEAFF.

This clonotype was seen repeatedly, ten times or more. The J gene is TRBJ2-3, the V gene TRBV7-8; 12 bases match TRBD2. Germline CDR1 SGHVS, CDR2 FQNEAQ. Germline trimming cut 5 bases from V and 2 bases from J; bases unmatched to any gene: 11. The CDR3 length is 18 residues. CDR3 DNA: TGTGCCAGCAGCATCAGACTAGCGGGGGTTCTCTACACAGATACGCAGTATTTT. Translating gives CASSIRLAGVLYTDTQYF.

This clonotype came up many times. The V call is TRBV5-1, the J call TRBJ1-1; maybe TRBD1 (5 bases). Germline V gene data show CDR1 as SGHRS and CDR2 as YFSETQ. CDR3 size: 13 residues. V dropped 3 bases and J dropped 1 base, with 7 bases sitting between them. For the CDR3, the DNA is TGCGCCAGCAGCTGGGGGTCGAACACTGAAGCTTTCTTT. This encodes CASSWGSNTEAFF.

The table lists this clonotype with a few counts. The rearrangement joins TRBV27 to TRBJ1-5; D is unresolved. This CDR3 is built from 13 residues. Trimming pared 3 bases from V and 3 bases from J, leaving 6 bases between. Per the germline V gene, CDR1 is MNHEY and CDR2 is SMNVEV (reference sequence). This chain's CDR3 is CASSFTLNQPQHF. In DNA, the CDR3 is TGTGCCAGCAGTTTTACCCTCAATCAGCCCCAGCATTTT.

This rearrangement joins TRBV4-3 to TRBJ2-3, with no clear D. From germline, CDR1 is LGHNA and CDR2 YSLEER. Between the trimmed V and J ends, which lost 0 bases and 4 bases, there was a span of 11 bases. This CDR3 has 15 amino acids. CDR3 sequence: CASSQESVFADTQYF. The CDR3 bases are TGCGCCAGCAGCCAAGAGTCGGTCTTCGCAGATACGCAGTATTTT.

This clonotype was counted only a few times. The V gene is TRBV7-9, the J gene TRBJ2-5, with TRBD1 as a possible D gene (5 bases). This CDR3 region has 14 residues. Germline CDR1 is SEHNR and CDR2 is FQNEAQ (reference sequence). The V and J ends lost 2 bases and 3 bases respectively, with 10 bases between them. The CDR3 region is CASSLFTGEETQYF. For the CDR3, the DNA is TGTGCCAGCAGCTTATTCACAGGCGAAGAGACCCAGTACTTC.

This chain connects TRBV27 to TRBJ1-6; no reliable D call. This CDR3 is built from 14 residues. Trimming shortened V by 8 bases and J by 0 bases, and 8 bases separated the two germline ends. Per the germline V gene, CDR1 is MNHEY and CDR2 is SMNVEV (reference sequence). The CDR3 spells CASSWGSYNSPLHF. CDR3 nucleotide sequence: TGTGCCAGCTCCTGGGGCTCCTATAATTCACCCCTCCACTTT.

This rearrangement joins TRBV12-5 to TRBJ2-4; no firm D call. The V gene's germline CDR1 is LGHNT and CDR2 FRNRAP. This CDR3 has 16 amino acids. V lost 0 bases, J lost 2 bases, and 11 bases lay in between. CDR3 DNA: TGTGCTAGTGGTTTGGTATTAGGGTTGACCAAAAACATTCAGTACTTC. Residues: CASGLVLGLTKNIQYF.

J is TRBJ1-6 and V is TRBV3-1; D is unclear. The CDR3 length is 21 residues. Germline CDR1 reads LGHDT; CDR2 reads YNNKEL (reference sequence). V was shortened by 0 bases and J by 7 bases, with 28 bases between the two germline ends. The CDR3 DNA sequence: TGTGCCAGCAGCCAAGACGACCATAAAGAACAAGGGCAATGGGTCAATTCACCCCTCCACTTT. This translates into CASSQDDHKEQGQWVNSPLHF.